Sequencing of this T cell receptor beta chain was carried out in a study of T cell responses to AZD1222 COVID-19 vaccine. Sequencing used immunoSEQ multiplex PCR; TCRdb keeps in-frame clones, though not all of them. The repertoire holds 150,000 to 200,000 clones, with 80% to 95% as singletons. Sequenced here: peripheral blood, sampled on day 0 of AZD1222 vaccination. The sequence derives from an adult in good health.

The CDR3 here is CAISESRGTPGHSTDTQYF. CDR3 in DNA: TGTGCCATCAGTGAGTCCCGAGGGACTCCAGGGCATAGCACAGATACGCAGTATTTT. J is TRBJ2-3 and V is TRBV10-3, with D maybe TRBD2 (6 bases). CDR3 size: 19 residues. Trimming took off 0 bases at V and 0 bases at J, with 19 bases between the two ends. Germline CDR1 is ENHRY and CDR2 is SYGVKD.